These T cell receptor beta chains were read from a single sample in a study of shared clonotypes between healthy human individuals. Profiling relied on immunoSEQ multiplex PCR, and the TCRdb table lists in-frame clones only, not all of them. The sample yields around 2.3 million clones, 90% to 96% seen once. Material for sequencing was naive CD4+ T cells sorted from blood. Source of these receptors: a man younger than 35 in good health. The CDR3 runs from the conserved cysteine through the conserved F or W. Each record gives: clone size, V gene, CDR3 protein. Not every row has a clone size; where given, it reads once, few, many or a size class.

- | TRBV11-2 | CASSSVTGKREGLYEQFF
- | TRBV10-3 | CAISPGIQETQYF
- | TRBV7-2 | CASSSPRTTNTYEQYF
- | TRBV2 | CASTSGQPPLGYTF
- | TRBV7-2 | CASTDRPSGGTEAFF
- | TRBV5-6 | CASSLDLGTEQETQYF
- | TRBV19 | CASSQGEGVQPQHF
- | TRBV4-3 | CASSQDLTFGQNIGEKLFF
- | TRBV11-2 | CASSDKRESYNEQFF
once | TRBV5-5 | CASSLGAYNEKLFF
- | TRBV5-1 | CASSLAQVHSGNTIYF
- | TRBV5-1 | CASSLGDTEAFF
- | TRBV5-1 | CASSLAGQDTEAFF
- | TRBV18 | CASSPTPRQVTGTDTQYF
- | TRBV2 | CASSADSYNQPQHF
- | TRBV5-1 | CASSLGTTYEQYF
- | TRBV9 | CASSVGLRGGQETQYF
- | TRBV2 | CASTLLAGEQFF
- | TRBV7-2 | CASSFSWAQYF
- | TRBV30 | CAWSQNRGTGNTIYF
- | TRBV18 | CASSPKQNTEAFF
- | TRBV7-2 | CASNLIGGPLHF
- | TRBV29-1 | CSAGDRRNTGELFF
- | TRBV4-3 | CASSQDYGELFF
once | TRBV2 | CASSELRGGNTIYF
- | TRBV2 | CASARAFNQPQHF
- | TRBV2 | CASRPRGNYGYTF
- | TRBV5-1 | CASSPSTGSNYGYTF
- | TRBV19 | CASSKRDRGNQETQYF
- | TRBV11-2 | CASSFGTIGREYF
- | TRBV11-2 | CASSMDRNNEQFF
- | TRBV6-1 | CASSEAFTGLVGTGEKLFF
once | TRBV19 | CATHQGYLTDTQYF
- | TRBV18 | CASSPRTDHYEQYF
- | TRBV30 | CAWSVETGQGLRATNEKLFF
- | TRBV30 | CAWSVPGGGGNEQFF
- | TRBV10-3 | CATQNYGYTF
few | TRBV6-1 | CASIPLVNYGYTF
- | TRBV10-3 | CATKGGDRNEKLFF
- | TRBV10-3 | CAISGGRSSYEQYF
- | TRBV18 | CAGSRENLGTEAFF